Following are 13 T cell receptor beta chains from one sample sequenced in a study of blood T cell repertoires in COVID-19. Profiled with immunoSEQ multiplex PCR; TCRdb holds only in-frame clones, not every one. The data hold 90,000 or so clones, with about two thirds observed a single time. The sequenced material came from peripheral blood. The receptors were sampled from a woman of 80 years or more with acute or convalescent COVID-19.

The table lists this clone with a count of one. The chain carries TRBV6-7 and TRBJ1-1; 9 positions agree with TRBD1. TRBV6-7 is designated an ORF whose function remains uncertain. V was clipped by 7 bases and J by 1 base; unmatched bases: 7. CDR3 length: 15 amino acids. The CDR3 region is CASTDRTGENTEAFF. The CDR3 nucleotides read TGTGCCAGCACCGACCGGACAGGGGAGAACACTGAAGCTTTCTTT.

The CDR3 region is CASSLLLAGGTYEQYF. The CDR3, as DNA: TGTGCCAGCAGCTTATTACTAGCGGGGGGGACCTACGAGCAGTACTTC. V and J are TRBV7-9 and TRBJ2-7; 13 bases map to TRBD2. Trimming at V came to 2 bases and at J to 2 bases, leaving 3 bases not matched to a gene. The CDR3 has 16 amino acids. Per germline, CDR1 SEHNR and CDR2 FQNEAQ (reference sequence).

Here the CDR3 reads CASSSRVGAKNIQYF. DNA of the CDR3: TGTGCCAGCAGCTCGAGGGTCGGAGCCAAAAACATTCAGTACTTC. The chain has TRBV5-4 and TRBJ2-4, with D possibly being TRBD2 (5 bases). Germline loops: CDR1 SGHNT, CDR2 YYREEE (reference sequence). The ends were cut back, 3 bases at V and 0 bases at J, with 10 bases in the middle. The CDR3 is 15 amino acids.

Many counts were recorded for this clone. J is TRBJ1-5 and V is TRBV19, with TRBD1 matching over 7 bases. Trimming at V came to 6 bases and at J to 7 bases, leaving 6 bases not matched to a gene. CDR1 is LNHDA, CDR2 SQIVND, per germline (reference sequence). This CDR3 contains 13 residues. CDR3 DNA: TGTGCCAGTAGCGAGGGGGCGGAGCAGCCCCAGCATTTT. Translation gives CASSEGAEQPQHF.

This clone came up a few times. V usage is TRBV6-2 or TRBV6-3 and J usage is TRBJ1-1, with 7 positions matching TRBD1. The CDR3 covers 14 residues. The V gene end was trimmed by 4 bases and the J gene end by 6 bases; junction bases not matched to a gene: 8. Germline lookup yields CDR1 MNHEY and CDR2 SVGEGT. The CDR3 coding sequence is TGTGCCAGCAGTTCCTATACAGGGGATTCTGAAGCTTTCTTT. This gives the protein CASSSYTGDSEAFF.

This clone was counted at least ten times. In DNA form, the CDR3 reads TGTGCCAGCAGCCACCGGACAGGAGGCCGAATCTATGGCTACACCTTC. Its translation: CASSHRTGGRIYGYTF. The chain employs TRBV5-6 and TRBJ1-2, with 7 bases lining up with TRBD1. Germline lookup yields CDR1 SGHDT and CDR2 YYEEEE. The CDR3 totals 16 residues. The J segment lost 4 bases and the V segment lost 4 bases, leaving 13 bases of the junction unmatched.

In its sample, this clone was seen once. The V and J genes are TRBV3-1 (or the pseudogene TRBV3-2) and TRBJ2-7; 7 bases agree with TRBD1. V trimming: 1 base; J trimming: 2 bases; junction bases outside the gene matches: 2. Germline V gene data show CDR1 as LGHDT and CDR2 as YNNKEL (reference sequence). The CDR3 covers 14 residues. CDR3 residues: CASSQGTGAYEQYF. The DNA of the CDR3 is TGTGCCAGCAGCCAAGGGACAGGAGCCTACGAGCAGTACTTC.

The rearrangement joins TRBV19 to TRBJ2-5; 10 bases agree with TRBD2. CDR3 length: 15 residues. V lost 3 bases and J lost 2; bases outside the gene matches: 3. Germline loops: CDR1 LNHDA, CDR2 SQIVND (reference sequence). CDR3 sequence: CASSISGGSQETQYF. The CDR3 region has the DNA TGTGCCAGTAGTATTAGCGGGGGGAGTCAAGAGACCCAGTACTTC.

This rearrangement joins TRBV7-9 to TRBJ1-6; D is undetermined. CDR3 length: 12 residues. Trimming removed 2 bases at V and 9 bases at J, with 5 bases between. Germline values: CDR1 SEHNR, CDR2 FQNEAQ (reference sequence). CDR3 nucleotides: TGTGCCAGCAGCTTAAACAGTTCACCCCTCCACTTT. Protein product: CASSLNSSPLHF.

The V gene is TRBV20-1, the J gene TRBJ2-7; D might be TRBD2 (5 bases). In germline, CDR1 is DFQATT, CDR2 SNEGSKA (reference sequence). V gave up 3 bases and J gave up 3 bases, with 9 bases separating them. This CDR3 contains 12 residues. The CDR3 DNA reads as TGCAGTGCTAGTAGGAGCGGCTACGAGCAGTACTTC. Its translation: CSASRSGYEQYF.

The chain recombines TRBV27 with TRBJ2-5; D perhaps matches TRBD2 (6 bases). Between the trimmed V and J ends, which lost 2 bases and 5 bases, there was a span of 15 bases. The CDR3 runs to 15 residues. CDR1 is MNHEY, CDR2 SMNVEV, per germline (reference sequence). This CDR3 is CASSLVAGKVETQYF. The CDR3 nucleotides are TGTGCCAGCAGTTTAGTTGCGGGGAAGGTGGAGACCCAGTACTTC.

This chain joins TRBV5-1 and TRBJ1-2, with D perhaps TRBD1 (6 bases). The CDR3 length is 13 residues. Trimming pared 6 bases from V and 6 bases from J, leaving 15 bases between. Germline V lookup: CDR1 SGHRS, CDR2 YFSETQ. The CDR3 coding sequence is TGCGCCAGCACCCTTGGGGCAGGGGATGGCTACACCTTC. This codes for CASTLGAGDGYTF.

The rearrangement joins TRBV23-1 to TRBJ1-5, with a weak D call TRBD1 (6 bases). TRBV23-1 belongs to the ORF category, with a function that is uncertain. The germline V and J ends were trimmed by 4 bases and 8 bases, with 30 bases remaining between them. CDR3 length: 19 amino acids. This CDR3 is CASSPIIPGRGDPLKPQHF. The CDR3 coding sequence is TGCGCCAGCAGTCCCATCATCCCAGGCAGGGGAGATCCCCTAAAGCCCCAGCATTTT.